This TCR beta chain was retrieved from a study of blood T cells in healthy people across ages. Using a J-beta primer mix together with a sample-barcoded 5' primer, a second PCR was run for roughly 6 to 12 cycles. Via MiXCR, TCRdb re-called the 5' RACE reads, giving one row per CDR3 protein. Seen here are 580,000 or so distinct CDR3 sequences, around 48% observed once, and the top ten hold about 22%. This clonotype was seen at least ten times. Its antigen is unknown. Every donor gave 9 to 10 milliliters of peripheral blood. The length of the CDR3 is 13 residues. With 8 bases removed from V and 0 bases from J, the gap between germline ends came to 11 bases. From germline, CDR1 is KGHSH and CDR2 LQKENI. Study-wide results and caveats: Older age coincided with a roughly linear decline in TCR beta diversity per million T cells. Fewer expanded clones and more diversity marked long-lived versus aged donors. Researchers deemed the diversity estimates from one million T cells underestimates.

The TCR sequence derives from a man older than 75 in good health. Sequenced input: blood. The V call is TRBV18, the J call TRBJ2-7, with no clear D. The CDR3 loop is CASSPPSSYEQYF. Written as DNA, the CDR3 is TGTGCCAGCAGCCCCCCCAGCTCCTACGAGCAGTACTTC. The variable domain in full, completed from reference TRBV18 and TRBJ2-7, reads NAGVMQNPRHLVRRRGQEARLRCSPMKGHSHVYWYRQLPEEGLKFMVYLQKENIIDESGMPKERFSAEFPKEGPSILRIQQVVRGDSAAYFCASSPPSSYEQYFGPGTRLTVT.